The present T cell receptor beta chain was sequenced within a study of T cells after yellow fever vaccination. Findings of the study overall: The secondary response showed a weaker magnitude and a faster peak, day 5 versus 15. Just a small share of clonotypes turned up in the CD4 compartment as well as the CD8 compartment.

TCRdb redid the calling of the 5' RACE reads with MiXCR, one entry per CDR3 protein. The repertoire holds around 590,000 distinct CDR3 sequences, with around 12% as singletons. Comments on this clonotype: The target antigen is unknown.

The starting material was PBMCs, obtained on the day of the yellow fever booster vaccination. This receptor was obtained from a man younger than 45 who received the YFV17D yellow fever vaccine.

CDR3 sequence: CATSRGAGLASYNEQFF. CDR3 DNA sequence: TGTGCCACCAGCAGGGGCGCTGGACTAGCGTCCTACAATGAGCAGTTCTTC. J is TRBJ2-1 and V is TRBV15, with 9 bases lining up with TRBD2. V shed 3 bases, J shed 1 base, and the junction held 7 bases outside the gene matches. This CDR3 is built from 17 residues. Germline CDR1 reads LNHNV; CDR2 reads YYDKDF (reference sequence).